These 26 T cell receptor beta chains came from one sample sequenced in a study of regulatory T cells in long-lasting Graves disease. Time point denoted: newly diagnosed GD, antithyroid drugs for less than 3 months. The TCR library used RNA extracted from PBMCs. Investigators prepared the TCR beta libraries by applying iRepertoire HTBI primers and Arm-PCR of CDR3 regions. MiXCR was run by TCRdb on the multiplex PCR reads, yielding one entry per CDR3 protein. The sample has around 400,000 distinct CDR3 sequences; 15% are singletons. Another study also made use of these data, one on T cells in Graves' hyperthyroidism and ophthalmopathy.

The sequencing here drew on peripheral blood mononuclear cells (PBMCs), taken at new diagnosis, from a patient treated with antithyroid drugs. The receptors here all came from a woman in her thirties or forties with Graves disease.

This clonotype occurred many times. The chain employs TRBV12-3 or TRBV12-4 and TRBJ1-1, with 8 bases that match TRBD1. V gave up 5 bases and J gave up 5 bases; unmatched junction bases: 10. The CDR3 length is 15 residues. CDR3 sequence: CASSARTGSSTEAFF. The CDR3 bases are TGTGCCAGCAGTGCCCGGACAGGGTCGAGTACTGAAGCTTTCTTT.

Ten or more counts support this clonotype. The chain has TRBV27 and TRBJ2-7; D is perhaps TRBD1 (6 bases). The germline gives CDR1 MNHEY, CDR2 SMNVEV (reference sequence). Trimming removed 3 bases from V and 4 bases from J, with 16 bases in between. The CDR3 is made up of 15 amino acids. The DNA of the CDR3 is TGTGCCAGCAGTTTGTTCCCGATCGGGACATACGAGCAGTACTTC. Its protein is CASSLFPIGTYEQYF.

This clonotype was detected ten times or more. The rearrangement joins TRBV20-1 to TRBJ2-1; D may be TRBD2 (5 bases). V shed 7 bases and J shed 0 bases, with 16 bases lying between them. The CDR3 totals 15 residues. Germline V gene data show CDR1 as DFQATT and CDR2 as SNEGSKA (reference sequence). The chain's CDR3 is CSVPRAGYSYNEQFF. DNA of the CDR3: TGCAGTGTCCCCCGGGCGGGTTACTCCTACAATGAGCAGTTCTTC.

This clonotype was seen ten or more times. The J gene is TRBJ2-5, the V gene TRBV13; D is unclear. Trimming left V 1 base short and J 6 bases short, with 12 bases between. Germline CDR1 PRHDT, CDR2 FYEKMQ (reference sequence). The CDR3 consists of 14 residues. DNA for the CDR3: TGTGCCAGCAGCTTAGACCTACAGCGAAAGACCCAGTACTTC. Amino acid sequence: CASSLDLQRKTQYF.

This clonotype was counted many times. The V gene is TRBV7-2, the J gene TRBJ2-3, with 14 nucleotides matching TRBD2. Trimming at V came to 5 bases and at J to 6 bases, leaving 16 bases not matched to a gene. The CDR3 is made up of 19 amino acids. Germline V gene sequence: CDR1 SGHTA, CDR2 FQGNSA. The CDR3 spells CASSPRLAGGVRFGDTQYF. The CDR3 DNA sequence: TGTGCCAGCAGCCCCAGACTAGCGGGAGGGGTCCGTTTTGGGGATACGCAGTATTTT.

In its sample, this clonotype was seen many times. This sequence joins TRBV6-1 and TRBJ2-1; TRBD1 might be the D (6 bases). Germline CDR1 and CDR2: MNHNS and SASEGT. V lost 6 bases and J 1 base, leaving 22 bases between the germline ends. There are 18 residues in the CDR3. CDR3 amino acids: CASSIPGHLGLSYNEQFF. CDR3 sequence (DNA): TGTGCCAGCAGCATACCGGGACATTTAGGGTTATCCTACAATGAGCAGTTCTTC.

A word on this clonotype: A much larger clonotype is one base distant, so this may be a read error. V is TRBV19 and J is TRBJ2-5; 9 nucleotides match TRBD2. CDR1 LNHDA and CDR2 SQIVND come from the germline V gene (reference sequence). The CDR3 spans 15 residues. V trimming: 6 bases; J trimming: 11 bases; junction bases outside the gene matches: 16. Written as DNA, the CDR3 is TGTGCCAGTAGGGCCGCCCTAGCGGGGTACAATGAGCAGTACTTC. Translating it yields CASRAALAGYNEQYF.

With regard to this clonotype: This clone may be a read error of a much larger clone one base away. CDR3 loop: CASSLTSVSGETQYF. CDR3 in DNA: TGCGCCAGCAGCTTGACGTCAGTGAGCGGAGAGACCCAGTACTTC. The rearrangement uses TRBV5-1 and TRBJ2-5; tentatively, D is TRBD2 (5 bases). This CDR3 spans 15 amino acids. V lost 1 base and J lost 4, with 14 bases in between. Germline assignment: CDR1 SGHRS and CDR2 YFSETQ.

Only one count was recorded for this clonotype. This likely traces to a read error, being one base from a far larger clone. CDR3 DNA: TGTGCCGGCAGCTTAAACGGACTAGCGGGAGTGGTGTACGAGCAGTACTTC. Amino acids: CAGSLNGLAGVVYEQYF. The V call is TRBV11-2, the J call TRBJ2-7, with 13 bases aligning to TRBD2. The CDR3 extends over 17 amino acids. The germline V gene has CDR1 SGHAT and CDR2 FQNNGV.

This clonotype was observed many times. The chain joins TRBV20-1 to TRBJ2-7, with D possibly being TRBD2 (6 bases). Looked up from germline, CDR1 is DFQATT and CDR2 is SNEGSKA (reference sequence). V lost 3 bases and J 2 bases, leaving 11 bases between the germline ends. The length of the CDR3 is 13 residues. CDR3 protein: CSASPGDAYEQYF. CDR3 bases: TGCAGTGCTAGTCCGGGGGACGCCTACGAGCAGTACTTC.

The rearrangement joins TRBV4-1 to TRBJ2-3; 10 nucleotides line up with TRBD2. The V gene's germline CDR1 is MGHRA and CDR2 YSYEKL. The CDR3 loop spans 16 amino acids. The V and J ends lost 2 bases and 2 bases, in that order; junction bases with no gene match: 4. CDR3 bases: TGCGCCAGCAGCCAACTTAGCGGGAGGACCACAGATACGCAGTATTTT. Protein sequence: CASSQLSGRTTDTQYF.

The gene calls are TRBV20-1 and TRBJ2-1; D possibly corresponds to TRBD2 (5 bases). The CDR3 sequence is 15 residues long. V dropped 6 bases and J dropped 1 base, with 16 bases sitting between them. Germline CDR1 and CDR2: DFQATT and SNEGSKA (reference sequence). The CDR3 region is CSAQSLRESYNEQFF. CDR3 bases: TGCAGTGCGCAGTCTTTGAGGGAGTCCTACAATGAGCAGTTCTTC.

This clonotype was observed many times. The gene calls are TRBV12-3 or TRBV12-4 and TRBJ2-5, with no clear D. This CDR3 contains 13 residues. V was pared by 7 bases and J by 5 bases, with 14 bases between. The CDR3 spells CASNKRGAETQYF. CDR3 in DNA: TGTGCCAGCAATAAGAGAGGCGCCGAGACCCAGTACTTC.

This clonotype was counted ten times or more. The chain combines TRBV12-3 or TRBV12-4 with TRBJ2-1, with D uncertain. This CDR3 spans 11 amino acids. Trimming shortened V by 7 bases and J by 9 bases, and 10 bases separated the two germline ends. The CDR3 here is CASTLRSEQFF. The DNA of the CDR3 is TGTGCCAGCACCCTTAGGAGTGAGCAGTTCTTC.

The CDR3 region has the DNA TGTGCCAGCAGCTTAATGACAGGCGCCCATAACAATGAGCAGTTCTTC. It translates to CASSLMTGAHNNEQFF. The chain combines TRBV11-3 with TRBJ2-1; a possible D gene is TRBD1 (6 bases). V dropped 2 bases and J dropped 5 bases, with 16 bases sitting between them. Germline V gives CDR1 SGHNT, CDR2 YENEEA. The CDR3 contains 16 residues.

This clonotype was recorded a few times. J is TRBJ1-3 and V is TRBV12-5; the D gene is possibly TRBD1 (6 bases). V lost 1 base to trimming and J lost 0 bases, with 10 bases between them. CDR1 LGHNT and CDR2 FRNRAP come from the germline V gene. The CDR3 covers 16 residues. The CDR3 coding sequence is TGTGCTAGTGGTTTGGCCGGGACAAACTCTGGAAACACCATATATTTT. Translation: CASGLAGTNSGNTIYF.

The genes are TRBV7-9 and TRBJ1-2; D perhaps matches TRBD1 (5 bases). This CDR3 has 15 residues. Germline CDR1 reads SEHNR; CDR2 reads FQNEAQ (reference sequence). V was trimmed by 3 bases and J by 8 bases, leaving 19 bases between them. CDR3 region: CASSFIGLRGSGYTF. The CDR3 DNA sequence: TGTGCCAGCAGCTTCATCGGCCTGAGGGGCTCGGGCTACACCTTC. Variable domain in full (rest from reference TRBV7-9 and TRBJ1-2): DTGVSQNPRHKITKRGQNVTFRCDPISEHNRLYWYRQTLGQGPEFLTYFQNEAQLEKSRLLSDRFSAERPKGSFSTLEIQRTEQGDSAMYLCASSFIGLRGSGYTFGSGTRLTVV.

This chain connects TRBV7-9 to TRBJ2-1, with D uncertain. Germline V gene sequence: CDR1 SEHNR, CDR2 FQNEAQ (reference sequence). V lost 0 bases and J lost 9, with 9 bases in between. The CDR3 is 13 residues long. CDR3 sequence reads: CASSLAGRTEQFF. In nucleotides, the CDR3 is TGTGCCAGCAGCTTAGCGGGCAGGACTGAGCAGTTCTTC. Supplemented by reference TRBV7-9 and TRBJ2-1, the full variable domain reads DTGVSQNPRHKITKRGQNVTFRCDPISEHNRLYWYRQTLGQGPEFLTYFQNEAQLEKSRLLSDRFSAERPKGSFSTLEIQRTEQGDSAMYLCASSLAGRTEQFFGPGTRLTVL.

This clonotype has at least ten counts. The gene calls are TRBV19 and TRBJ1-2; D unresolved. From germline, CDR1 is LNHDA and CDR2 SQIVND (reference sequence). The CDR3 is made up of 15 amino acids. V shed 3 bases and J shed 1 base, with 12 bases lying between them. CDR3 in amino acids: CASSILFGDNYGYTF. The CDR3 DNA sequence: TGTGCCAGTAGTATTCTCTTCGGAGATAACTATGGCTACACCTTC.

V gene TRBV11-1 combines with J gene TRBJ1-1; D ambiguous. Trimming stripped 6 bases from V and 8 bases from J, with 19 bases between. The CDR3 covers 14 residues. Looked up from germline, CDR1 is SGHAT and CDR2 is FQDESV (reference sequence). In DNA form, the CDR3 reads TGTGCCAGCAGTATACAGAGGACGATCACGGAAGCTTTCTTT. Protein: CASSIQRTITEAFF.

The chain is built from TRBV4-1 and TRBJ2-1; D gene uncertain. Between the trimmed V and J ends, which lost 1 base and 6 bases, there was a span of 10 bases. The germline V gene encodes CDR1 MGHRA and CDR2 YSYEKL. The CDR3 contains 14 residues. Here the CDR3 DNA reads TGCGCCAGCAGCCAAGTTGGGCCCCTCAATGAGCAGTTCTTC. This encodes CASSQVGPLNEQFF.

This clonotype was seen at least ten times. The chain joins TRBV28 to TRBJ2-1; 11 nucleotides match TRBD2. The germline CDR1 and CDR2 sequences are MDHEN and SYDVKM. V was pared by 7 bases and J by 6 bases, with 8 bases of the junction left unmatched. The CDR3 spans 15 residues. The CDR3 DNA sequence: TGTGCCAGCACCCTACTAGCGGGAGCTGTCAATGAGCAGTTCTTC. Translating it yields CASTLLAGAVNEQFF.

In its sample, this clonotype was seen many times. This rearrangement joins TRBV28 to TRBJ1-4; possible D gene TRBD1, 5 bases. The V end lost 3 bases, the J end lost 3 bases, and 17 bases lay between the germline ends. Germline values: CDR1 MDHEN, CDR2 SYDVKM. The CDR3 loop spans 17 amino acids. The CDR3 protein is CASSFISQGIANEKLFF. Here the CDR3 DNA reads TGTGCCAGCAGTTTTATTTCCCAGGGCATCGCTAATGAAAAACTGTTTTTT.

This clonotype came up many times. This chain connects TRBV12-3 or TRBV12-4 to TRBJ2-3; D is perhaps TRBD1 (6 bases). V lost 3 bases and J 2 bases, leaving 12 bases between the germline ends. This CDR3 comprises 15 residues. CDR3 amino acids: CASSFGRGFTDTQYF. CDR3 sequence (DNA): TGTGCCAGCAGTTTTGGCAGGGGATTCACAGATACGCAGTATTTT.

The chain employs TRBV5-6 and TRBJ2-5; 8 positions agree with TRBD2. Germline assignment: CDR1 SGHDT and CDR2 YYEEEE. CDR3 length equals 15 residues. Trimming removed 1 base from V and 3 bases from J; junction bases left unmatched: 5. The CDR3 is CASSLTGGPEETQYF. The DNA of the CDR3 is TGTGCCAGCAGCTTGACGGGAGGGCCGGAAGAGACCCAGTACTTC.

This clonotype has only a few counts. The V call is TRBV7-2, the J call TRBJ1-1; tentatively, D is TRBD1 (5 bases). There are 16 residues in the CDR3. The germline V gene encodes CDR1 SGHTA and CDR2 FQGNSA. V gave up 2 bases and J gave up 4 bases, with 17 bases separating them. The DNA for the CDR3 is TGTGCCAGCAGCTTAACCGGATTCGGCGGGGGCACTGAAGCTTTCTTT. Residues: CASSLTGFGGGTEAFF.